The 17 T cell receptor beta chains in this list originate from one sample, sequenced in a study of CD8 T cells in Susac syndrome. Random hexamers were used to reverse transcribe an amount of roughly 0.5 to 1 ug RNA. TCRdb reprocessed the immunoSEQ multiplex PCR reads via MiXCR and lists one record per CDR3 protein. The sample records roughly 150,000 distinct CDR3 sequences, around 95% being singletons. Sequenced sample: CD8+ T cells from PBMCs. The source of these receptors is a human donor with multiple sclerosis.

The CDR3 DNA sequence: TGTGCCAGCCTGCACATGCTTGGCACTGAAGCTTTCTTT. Translation gives CASLHMLGTEAFF. This rearrangement joins TRBV6-2 or TRBV6-3 to TRBJ1-1, with D hard to call. Germline loops: CDR1 MNHEY, CDR2 SVGEGT. V dropped 8 bases and J dropped 4 bases, with 14 bases sitting between them. CDR3 length equals 13 residues.

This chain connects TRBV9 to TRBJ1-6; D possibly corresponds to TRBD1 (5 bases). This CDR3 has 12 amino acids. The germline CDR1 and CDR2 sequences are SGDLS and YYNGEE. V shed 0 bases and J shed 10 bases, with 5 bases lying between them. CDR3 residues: CASSVGGSPLHF. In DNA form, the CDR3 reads TGTGCCAGCAGCGTAGGGGGCTCACCCCTCCACTTT.

CDR3 nucleotide sequence: TGTGCCAGCAGCGTAGGTGGGGGCAGGGAGACCCAGTACTTC. Its protein product is CASSVGGGRETQYF. The V call is TRBV9, the J call TRBJ2-5, with D perhaps matching TRBD1 (6 bases). CDR3 length: 14 amino acids. V was cut by 0 bases and J by 5 bases, with 11 bases left in between. Germline CDR1 and CDR2: SGDLS and YYNGEE.

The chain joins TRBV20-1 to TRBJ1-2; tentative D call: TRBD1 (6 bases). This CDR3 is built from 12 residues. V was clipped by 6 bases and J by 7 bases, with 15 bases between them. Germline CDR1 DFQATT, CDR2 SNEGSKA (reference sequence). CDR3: CSAPILGAGYTF. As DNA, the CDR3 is TGCAGTGCCCCGATCTTGGGGGCTGGCTACACCTTC.

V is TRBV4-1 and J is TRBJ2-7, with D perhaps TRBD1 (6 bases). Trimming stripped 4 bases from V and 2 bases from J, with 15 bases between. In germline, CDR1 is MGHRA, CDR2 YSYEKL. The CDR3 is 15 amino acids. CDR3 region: CASSRQPGQPYEQYF. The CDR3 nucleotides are TGCGCCAGCAGCCGACAACCGGGACAACCCTACGAGCAGTACTTC.

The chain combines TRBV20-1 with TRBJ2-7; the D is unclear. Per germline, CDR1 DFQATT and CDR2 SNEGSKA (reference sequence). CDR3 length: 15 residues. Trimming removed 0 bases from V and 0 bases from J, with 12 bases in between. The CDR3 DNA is TGCAGTGCTAGAGATCGGCGCATAAGCTCCTACGAGCAGTACTTC. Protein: CSARDRRISSYEQYF.

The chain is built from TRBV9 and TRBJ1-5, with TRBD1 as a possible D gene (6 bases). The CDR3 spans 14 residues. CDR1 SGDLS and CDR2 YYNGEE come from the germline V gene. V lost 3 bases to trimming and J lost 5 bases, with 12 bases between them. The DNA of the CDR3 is TGTGCCAGCAGCGCCACAGGGATGGATCAGCCCCAGCATTTT. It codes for CASSATGMDQPQHF.

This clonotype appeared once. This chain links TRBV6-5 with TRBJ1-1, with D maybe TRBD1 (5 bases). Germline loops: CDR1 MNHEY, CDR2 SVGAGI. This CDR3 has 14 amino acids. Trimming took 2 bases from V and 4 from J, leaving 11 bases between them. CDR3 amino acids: CASSYGAGITEAFF. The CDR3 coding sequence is TGTGCCAGCAGTTACGGGGCGGGAATCACTGAAGCTTTCTTT.

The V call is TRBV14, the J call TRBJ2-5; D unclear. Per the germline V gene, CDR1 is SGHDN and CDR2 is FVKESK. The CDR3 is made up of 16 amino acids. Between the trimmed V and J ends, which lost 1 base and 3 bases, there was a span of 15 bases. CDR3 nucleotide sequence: TGTGCCAGCAGCCAAGGGGTGGTGAGGCTTGAAGAGACCCAGTACTTC. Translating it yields CASSQGVVRLEETQYF.

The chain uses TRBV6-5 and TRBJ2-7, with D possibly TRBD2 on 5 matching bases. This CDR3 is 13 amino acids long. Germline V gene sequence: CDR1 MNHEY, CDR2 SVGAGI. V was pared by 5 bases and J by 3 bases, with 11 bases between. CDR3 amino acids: CASSPSHSYEQYF. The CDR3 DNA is TGTGCCAGCAGTCCTAGCCATAGCTACGAGCAGTACTTC.

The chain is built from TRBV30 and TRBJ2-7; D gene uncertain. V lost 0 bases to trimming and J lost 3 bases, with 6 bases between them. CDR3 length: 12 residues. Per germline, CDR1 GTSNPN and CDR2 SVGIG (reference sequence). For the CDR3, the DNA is TGTGCCTGGAGTGTTAACAGCTACGAGCAGTACGTC. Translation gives CAWSVNSYEQYV.

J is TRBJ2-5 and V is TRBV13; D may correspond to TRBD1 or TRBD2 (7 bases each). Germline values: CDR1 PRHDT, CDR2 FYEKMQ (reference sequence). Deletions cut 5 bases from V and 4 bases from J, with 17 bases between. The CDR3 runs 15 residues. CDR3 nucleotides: TGTGCCAGCAGCCTCCCAGGGGGAGGGGGAGAGACCCAGTACTTC. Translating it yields CASSLPGGGGETQYF.

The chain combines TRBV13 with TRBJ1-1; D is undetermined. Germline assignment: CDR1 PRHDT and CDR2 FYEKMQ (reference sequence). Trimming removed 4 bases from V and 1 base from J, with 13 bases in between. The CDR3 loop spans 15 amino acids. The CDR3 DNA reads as TGTGCCAGCAGCTCGTCGGGAGGAGCGAACACTGAAGCTTTCTTT. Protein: CASSSSGGANTEAFF.

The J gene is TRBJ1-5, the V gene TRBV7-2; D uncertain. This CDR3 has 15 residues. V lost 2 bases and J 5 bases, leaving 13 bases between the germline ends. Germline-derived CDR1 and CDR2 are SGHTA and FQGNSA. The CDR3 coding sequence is TGTGCCAGCAGCTTAACGTCAGGACCACATCAGCCCCAGCATTTT. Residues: CASSLTSGPHQPQHF.

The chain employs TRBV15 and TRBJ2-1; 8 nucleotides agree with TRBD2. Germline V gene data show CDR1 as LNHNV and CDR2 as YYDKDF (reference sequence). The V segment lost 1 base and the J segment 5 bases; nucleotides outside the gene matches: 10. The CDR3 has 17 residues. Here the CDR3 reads CATSRVQRGPANNEQFF. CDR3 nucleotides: TGTGCCACCAGCAGAGTTCAGCGGGGGCCCGCTAACAATGAGCAGTTCTTC.

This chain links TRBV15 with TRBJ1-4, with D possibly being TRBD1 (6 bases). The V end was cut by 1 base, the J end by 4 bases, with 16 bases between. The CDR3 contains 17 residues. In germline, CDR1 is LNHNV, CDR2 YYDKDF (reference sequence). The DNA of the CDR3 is TGTGCCACCAGCAGAGGGATCCCGACAGGCGATAATGAAAAACTGTTTTTT. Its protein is CATSRGIPTGDNEKLFF.

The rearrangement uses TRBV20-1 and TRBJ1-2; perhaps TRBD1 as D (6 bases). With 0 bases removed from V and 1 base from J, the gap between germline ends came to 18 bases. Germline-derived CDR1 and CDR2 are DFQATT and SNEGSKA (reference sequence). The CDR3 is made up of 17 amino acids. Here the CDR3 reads CSARDLEGVLLNYGYTF. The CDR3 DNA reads TGCAGTGCTAGAGATCTCGAGGGGGTCCTGCTTAACTATGGCTACACCTTC.